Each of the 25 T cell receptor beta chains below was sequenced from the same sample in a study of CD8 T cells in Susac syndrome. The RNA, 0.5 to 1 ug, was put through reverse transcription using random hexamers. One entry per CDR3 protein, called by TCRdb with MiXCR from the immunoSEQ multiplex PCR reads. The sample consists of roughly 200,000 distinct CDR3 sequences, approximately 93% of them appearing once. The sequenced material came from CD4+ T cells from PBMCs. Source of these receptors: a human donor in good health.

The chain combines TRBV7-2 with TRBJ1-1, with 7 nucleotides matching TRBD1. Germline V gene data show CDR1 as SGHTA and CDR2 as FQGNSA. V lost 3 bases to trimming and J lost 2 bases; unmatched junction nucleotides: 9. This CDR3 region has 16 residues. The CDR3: CASSLTGPPTNTEAFF. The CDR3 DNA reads TGTGCCAGCAGCTTGACAGGGCCCCCAACAAACACTGAAGCTTTCTTT.

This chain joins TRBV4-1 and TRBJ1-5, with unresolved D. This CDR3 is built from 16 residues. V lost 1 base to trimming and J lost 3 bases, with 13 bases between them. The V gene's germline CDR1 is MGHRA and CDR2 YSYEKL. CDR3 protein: CASSQVPTQINQPQHF. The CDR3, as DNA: TGCGCCAGCAGCCAAGTCCCCACACAGATCAATCAGCCCCAGCATTTT.

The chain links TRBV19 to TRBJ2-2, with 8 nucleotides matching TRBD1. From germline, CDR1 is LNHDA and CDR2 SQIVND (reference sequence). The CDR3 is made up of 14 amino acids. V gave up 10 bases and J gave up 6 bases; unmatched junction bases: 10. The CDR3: CATSLQGAPGELFF. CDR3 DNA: TGTGCCACTTCCCTCCAGGGGGCCCCCGGGGAGCTGTTTTTT.

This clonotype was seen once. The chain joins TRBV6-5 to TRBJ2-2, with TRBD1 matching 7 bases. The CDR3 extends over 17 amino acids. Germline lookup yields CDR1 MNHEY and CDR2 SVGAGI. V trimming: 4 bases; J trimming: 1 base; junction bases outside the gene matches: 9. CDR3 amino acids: CASSSKRRQGNTGELFF. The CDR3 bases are TGTGCCAGCAGTTCCAAGCGAAGACAGGGGAACACCGGGGAGCTGTTTTTT.

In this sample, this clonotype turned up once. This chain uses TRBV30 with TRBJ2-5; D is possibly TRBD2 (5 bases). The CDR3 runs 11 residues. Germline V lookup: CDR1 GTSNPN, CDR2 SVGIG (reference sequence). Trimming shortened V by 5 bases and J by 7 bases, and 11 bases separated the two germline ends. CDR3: CAWGPGGTQYF. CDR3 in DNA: TGTGCCTGGGGGCCAGGAGGGACCCAGTACTTC.

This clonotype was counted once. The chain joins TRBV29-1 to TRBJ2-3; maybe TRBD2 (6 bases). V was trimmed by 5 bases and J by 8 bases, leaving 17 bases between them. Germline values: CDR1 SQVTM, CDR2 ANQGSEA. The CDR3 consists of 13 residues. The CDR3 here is CSVLSGDVGTQYF. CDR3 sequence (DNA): TGCAGCGTTTTGTCGGGGGATGTTGGTACGCAGTATTTT.

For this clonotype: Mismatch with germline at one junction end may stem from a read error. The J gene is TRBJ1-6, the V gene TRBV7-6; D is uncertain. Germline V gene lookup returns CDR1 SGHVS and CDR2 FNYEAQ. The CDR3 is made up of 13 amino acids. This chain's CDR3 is CASSLSYNSPLHF. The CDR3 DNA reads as TGTGCCAGCAGCTTATCTTATAATTCCCCCCTCCACTTT. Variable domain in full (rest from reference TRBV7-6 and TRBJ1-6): GAGVSQSPRYKVTKRGQDVALRCDPISGHVSLYWYRQALGQGPEFLTYFNYEAQQDKSGLPNDRFSAERPEGSISTLTIQRTEQRDSAMYRCASSLSYNSPLHFGNGTRLTVT.

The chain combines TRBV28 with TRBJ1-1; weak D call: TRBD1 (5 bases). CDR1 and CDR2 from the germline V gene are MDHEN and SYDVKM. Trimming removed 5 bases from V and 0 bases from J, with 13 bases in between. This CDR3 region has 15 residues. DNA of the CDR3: TGTGCCAGCAGTCTACTGGGACCGATGAACACTGAAGCTTTCTTT. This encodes CASSLLGPMNTEAFF.

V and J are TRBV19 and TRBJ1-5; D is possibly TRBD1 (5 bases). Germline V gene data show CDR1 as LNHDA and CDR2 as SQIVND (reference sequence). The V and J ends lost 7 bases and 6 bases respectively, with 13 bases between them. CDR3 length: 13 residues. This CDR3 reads CASTLGGFQPQHF. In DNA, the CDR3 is TGTGCCAGTACCCTGGGGGGGTTTCAGCCCCAGCATTTT. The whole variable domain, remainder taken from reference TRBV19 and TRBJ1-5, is DGGITQSPKYLFRKEGQNVTLSCEQNLNHDAMYWYRQDPGQGLRLIYYSQIVNDFQKGDIAEGYSVSREKKESFPLTVTSAQKNPTAFYLCASTLGGFQPQHFGDGTRLSIL.

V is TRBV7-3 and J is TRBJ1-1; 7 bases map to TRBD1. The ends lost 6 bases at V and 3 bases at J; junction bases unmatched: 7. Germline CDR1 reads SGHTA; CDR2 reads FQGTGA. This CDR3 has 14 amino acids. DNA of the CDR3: TGTGCCAGCAGTCCCCGGGACAGCGACACTGAAGCTTTCTTT. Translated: CASSPRDSDTEAFF.

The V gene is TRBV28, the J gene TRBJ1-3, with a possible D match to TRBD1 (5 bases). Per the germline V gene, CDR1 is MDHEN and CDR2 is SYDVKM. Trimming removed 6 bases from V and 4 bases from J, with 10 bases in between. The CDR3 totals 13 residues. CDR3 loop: CASRGGFGNTIYF. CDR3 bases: TGTGCCAGCAGGGGGGGTTTCGGAAACACCATATATTTT.

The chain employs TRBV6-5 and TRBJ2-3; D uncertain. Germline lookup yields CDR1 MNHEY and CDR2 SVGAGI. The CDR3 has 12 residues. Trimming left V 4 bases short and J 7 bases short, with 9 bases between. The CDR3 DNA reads TGTGCCAGCAGTTCCCAATCAAATACGCAGTATTTT. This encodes CASSSQSNTQYF.

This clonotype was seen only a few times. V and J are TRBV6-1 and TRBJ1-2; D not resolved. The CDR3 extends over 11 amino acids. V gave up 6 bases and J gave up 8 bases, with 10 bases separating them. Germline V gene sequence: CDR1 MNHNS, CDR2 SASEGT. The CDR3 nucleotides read TGTGCCAGCAGGGGATCGCGAGGCTACACCTTC. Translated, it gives CASRGSRGYTF.

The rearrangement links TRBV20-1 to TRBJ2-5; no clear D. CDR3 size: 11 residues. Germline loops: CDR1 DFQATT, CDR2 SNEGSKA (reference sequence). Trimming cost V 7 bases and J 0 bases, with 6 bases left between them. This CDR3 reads CSGEYQETQYF. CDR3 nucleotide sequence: TGCAGTGGAGAGTACCAAGAGACCCAGTACTTC.

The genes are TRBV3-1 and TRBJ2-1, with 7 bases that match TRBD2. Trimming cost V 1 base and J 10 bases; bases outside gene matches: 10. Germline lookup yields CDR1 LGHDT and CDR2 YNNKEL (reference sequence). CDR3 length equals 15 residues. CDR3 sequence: CASSQGGWEGSEQFF. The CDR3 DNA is TGTGCCAGCAGCCAAGGAGGTTGGGAGGGGTCAGAGCAGTTCTTC.

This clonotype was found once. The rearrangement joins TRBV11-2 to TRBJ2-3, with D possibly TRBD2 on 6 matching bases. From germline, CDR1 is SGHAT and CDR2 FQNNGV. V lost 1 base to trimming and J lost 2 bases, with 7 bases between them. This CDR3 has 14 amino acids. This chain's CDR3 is CASSLGGVTDTQYF. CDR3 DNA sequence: TGTGCCAGCAGCTTAGGCGGGGTCACAGATACGCAGTATTTT.

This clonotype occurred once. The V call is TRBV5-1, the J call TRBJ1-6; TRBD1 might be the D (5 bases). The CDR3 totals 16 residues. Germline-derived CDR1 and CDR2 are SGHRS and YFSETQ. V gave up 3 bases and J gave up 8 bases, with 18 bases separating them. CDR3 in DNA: TGCGCCAGCAGCTCCCAGACCGGGACCTTTTATTCACCCCTCCACTTT. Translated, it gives CASSSQTGTFYSPLHF.

CDR3 sequence: CASSSARELFF. The CDR3 DNA follows: TGCGCCAGCAGCTCAGCCCGGGAGCTGTTTTTT. This sequence joins TRBV5-1 and TRBJ2-2, with D unclear. Trimming left V 3 bases short and J 9 bases short, with 6 bases between. The CDR3 has 11 residues. Germline V gene lookup returns CDR1 SGHRS and CDR2 YFSETQ.

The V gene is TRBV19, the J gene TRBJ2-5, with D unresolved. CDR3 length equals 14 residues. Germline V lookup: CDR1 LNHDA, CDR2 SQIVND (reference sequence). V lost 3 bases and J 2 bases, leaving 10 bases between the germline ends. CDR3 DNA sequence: TGTGCCAGTAGTATCCGGGTGGGTCAAGAGACCCAGTACTTC. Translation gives CASSIRVGQETQYF.

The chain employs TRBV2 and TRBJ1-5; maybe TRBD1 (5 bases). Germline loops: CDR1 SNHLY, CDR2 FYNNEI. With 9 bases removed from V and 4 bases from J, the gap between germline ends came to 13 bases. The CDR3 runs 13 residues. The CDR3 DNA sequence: TGTGCCAGTCTAGACAGTGAAAATCAGCCCCAGCATTTT. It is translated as CASLDSENQPQHF.

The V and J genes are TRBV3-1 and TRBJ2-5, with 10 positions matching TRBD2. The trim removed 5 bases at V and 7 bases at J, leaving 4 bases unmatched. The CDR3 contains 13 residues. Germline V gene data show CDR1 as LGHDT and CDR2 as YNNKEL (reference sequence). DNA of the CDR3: TGTGCCAGCAGCGGACTAGCGGTGGGGACCCAGTACTTC. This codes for CASSGLAVGTQYF.

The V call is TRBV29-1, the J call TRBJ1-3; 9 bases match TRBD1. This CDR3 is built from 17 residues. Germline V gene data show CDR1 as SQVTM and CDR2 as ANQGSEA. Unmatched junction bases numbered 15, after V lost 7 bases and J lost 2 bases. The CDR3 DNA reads TGCAGCGCCGTCCCCGGGACAGGGAGACTAACTGGAAACACCATATATTTT. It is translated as CSAVPGTGRLTGNTIYF.

CDR3 coding DNA: TGTGCCAGCAGCGTAGGGACCGAGAGGTCTGAAGCTTTCTTT. Translation gives CASSVGTERSEAFF. V usage is TRBV9 and J usage is TRBJ1-1; D unresolved. CDR3 length equals 14 residues. Germline assignment: CDR1 SGDLS and CDR2 YYNGEE. Trimming removed 0 bases at V and 6 bases at J, with 12 bases between.

CDR3 sequence reads: CAAGGRSSYEQYF. The CDR3, as DNA: TGTGCCGCAGGGGGACGGAGCTCCTACGAGCAGTACTTC. The gene calls are TRBV2 and TRBJ2-7, with TRBD1 identical over 7 bases. This CDR3 region has 13 residues. Germline trimming cut 11 bases from V and 0 bases from J; bases unmatched to any gene: 7. Germline CDR1 SNHLY, CDR2 FYNNEI.

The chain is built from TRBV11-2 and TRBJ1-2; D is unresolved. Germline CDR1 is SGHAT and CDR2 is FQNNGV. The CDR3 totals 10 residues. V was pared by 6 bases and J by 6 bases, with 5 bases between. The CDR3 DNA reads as TGTGCCAGCAGGAAGGATGGCTACACCTTC. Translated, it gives CASRKDGYTF. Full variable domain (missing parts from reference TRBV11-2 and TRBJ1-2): EAGVAQSPRYKIIEKRQSVAFWCNPISGHATLYWYQQILGQGPKLLIQFQNNGVVDDSQLPKDRFSAERLKGVDSTLKIQPAKLEDSAVYLCASRKDGYTFGSGTRLTVV.